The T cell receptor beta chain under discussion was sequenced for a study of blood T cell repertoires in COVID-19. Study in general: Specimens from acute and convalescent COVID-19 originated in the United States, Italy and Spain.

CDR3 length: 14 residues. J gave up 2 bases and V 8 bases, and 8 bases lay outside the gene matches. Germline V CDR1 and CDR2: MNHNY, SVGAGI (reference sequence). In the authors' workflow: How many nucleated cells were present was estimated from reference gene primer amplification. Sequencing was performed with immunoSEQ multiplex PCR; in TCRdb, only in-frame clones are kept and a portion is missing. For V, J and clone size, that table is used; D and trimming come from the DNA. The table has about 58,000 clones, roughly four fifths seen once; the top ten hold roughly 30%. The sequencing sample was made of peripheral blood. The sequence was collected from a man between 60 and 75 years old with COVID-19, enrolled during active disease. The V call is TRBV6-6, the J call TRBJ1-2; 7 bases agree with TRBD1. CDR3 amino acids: CASQERTGNYGYTF. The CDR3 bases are TGTGCCAGCCAGGAGCGGACAGGCAACTATGGCTACACCTTC.